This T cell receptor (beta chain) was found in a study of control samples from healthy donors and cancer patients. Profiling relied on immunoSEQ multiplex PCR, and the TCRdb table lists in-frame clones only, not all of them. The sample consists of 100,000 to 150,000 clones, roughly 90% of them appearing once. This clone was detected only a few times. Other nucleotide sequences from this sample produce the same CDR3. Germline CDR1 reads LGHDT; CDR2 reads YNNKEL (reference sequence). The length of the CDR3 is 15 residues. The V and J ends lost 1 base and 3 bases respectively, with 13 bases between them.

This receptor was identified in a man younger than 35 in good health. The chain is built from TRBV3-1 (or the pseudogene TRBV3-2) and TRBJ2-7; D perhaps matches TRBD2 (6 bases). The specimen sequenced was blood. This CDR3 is CASSQVSVGGYEQYF. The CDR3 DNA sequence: TGTGCCAGCAGCCAAGTATCAGTGGGGGGCTACGAGCAGTACTTC.